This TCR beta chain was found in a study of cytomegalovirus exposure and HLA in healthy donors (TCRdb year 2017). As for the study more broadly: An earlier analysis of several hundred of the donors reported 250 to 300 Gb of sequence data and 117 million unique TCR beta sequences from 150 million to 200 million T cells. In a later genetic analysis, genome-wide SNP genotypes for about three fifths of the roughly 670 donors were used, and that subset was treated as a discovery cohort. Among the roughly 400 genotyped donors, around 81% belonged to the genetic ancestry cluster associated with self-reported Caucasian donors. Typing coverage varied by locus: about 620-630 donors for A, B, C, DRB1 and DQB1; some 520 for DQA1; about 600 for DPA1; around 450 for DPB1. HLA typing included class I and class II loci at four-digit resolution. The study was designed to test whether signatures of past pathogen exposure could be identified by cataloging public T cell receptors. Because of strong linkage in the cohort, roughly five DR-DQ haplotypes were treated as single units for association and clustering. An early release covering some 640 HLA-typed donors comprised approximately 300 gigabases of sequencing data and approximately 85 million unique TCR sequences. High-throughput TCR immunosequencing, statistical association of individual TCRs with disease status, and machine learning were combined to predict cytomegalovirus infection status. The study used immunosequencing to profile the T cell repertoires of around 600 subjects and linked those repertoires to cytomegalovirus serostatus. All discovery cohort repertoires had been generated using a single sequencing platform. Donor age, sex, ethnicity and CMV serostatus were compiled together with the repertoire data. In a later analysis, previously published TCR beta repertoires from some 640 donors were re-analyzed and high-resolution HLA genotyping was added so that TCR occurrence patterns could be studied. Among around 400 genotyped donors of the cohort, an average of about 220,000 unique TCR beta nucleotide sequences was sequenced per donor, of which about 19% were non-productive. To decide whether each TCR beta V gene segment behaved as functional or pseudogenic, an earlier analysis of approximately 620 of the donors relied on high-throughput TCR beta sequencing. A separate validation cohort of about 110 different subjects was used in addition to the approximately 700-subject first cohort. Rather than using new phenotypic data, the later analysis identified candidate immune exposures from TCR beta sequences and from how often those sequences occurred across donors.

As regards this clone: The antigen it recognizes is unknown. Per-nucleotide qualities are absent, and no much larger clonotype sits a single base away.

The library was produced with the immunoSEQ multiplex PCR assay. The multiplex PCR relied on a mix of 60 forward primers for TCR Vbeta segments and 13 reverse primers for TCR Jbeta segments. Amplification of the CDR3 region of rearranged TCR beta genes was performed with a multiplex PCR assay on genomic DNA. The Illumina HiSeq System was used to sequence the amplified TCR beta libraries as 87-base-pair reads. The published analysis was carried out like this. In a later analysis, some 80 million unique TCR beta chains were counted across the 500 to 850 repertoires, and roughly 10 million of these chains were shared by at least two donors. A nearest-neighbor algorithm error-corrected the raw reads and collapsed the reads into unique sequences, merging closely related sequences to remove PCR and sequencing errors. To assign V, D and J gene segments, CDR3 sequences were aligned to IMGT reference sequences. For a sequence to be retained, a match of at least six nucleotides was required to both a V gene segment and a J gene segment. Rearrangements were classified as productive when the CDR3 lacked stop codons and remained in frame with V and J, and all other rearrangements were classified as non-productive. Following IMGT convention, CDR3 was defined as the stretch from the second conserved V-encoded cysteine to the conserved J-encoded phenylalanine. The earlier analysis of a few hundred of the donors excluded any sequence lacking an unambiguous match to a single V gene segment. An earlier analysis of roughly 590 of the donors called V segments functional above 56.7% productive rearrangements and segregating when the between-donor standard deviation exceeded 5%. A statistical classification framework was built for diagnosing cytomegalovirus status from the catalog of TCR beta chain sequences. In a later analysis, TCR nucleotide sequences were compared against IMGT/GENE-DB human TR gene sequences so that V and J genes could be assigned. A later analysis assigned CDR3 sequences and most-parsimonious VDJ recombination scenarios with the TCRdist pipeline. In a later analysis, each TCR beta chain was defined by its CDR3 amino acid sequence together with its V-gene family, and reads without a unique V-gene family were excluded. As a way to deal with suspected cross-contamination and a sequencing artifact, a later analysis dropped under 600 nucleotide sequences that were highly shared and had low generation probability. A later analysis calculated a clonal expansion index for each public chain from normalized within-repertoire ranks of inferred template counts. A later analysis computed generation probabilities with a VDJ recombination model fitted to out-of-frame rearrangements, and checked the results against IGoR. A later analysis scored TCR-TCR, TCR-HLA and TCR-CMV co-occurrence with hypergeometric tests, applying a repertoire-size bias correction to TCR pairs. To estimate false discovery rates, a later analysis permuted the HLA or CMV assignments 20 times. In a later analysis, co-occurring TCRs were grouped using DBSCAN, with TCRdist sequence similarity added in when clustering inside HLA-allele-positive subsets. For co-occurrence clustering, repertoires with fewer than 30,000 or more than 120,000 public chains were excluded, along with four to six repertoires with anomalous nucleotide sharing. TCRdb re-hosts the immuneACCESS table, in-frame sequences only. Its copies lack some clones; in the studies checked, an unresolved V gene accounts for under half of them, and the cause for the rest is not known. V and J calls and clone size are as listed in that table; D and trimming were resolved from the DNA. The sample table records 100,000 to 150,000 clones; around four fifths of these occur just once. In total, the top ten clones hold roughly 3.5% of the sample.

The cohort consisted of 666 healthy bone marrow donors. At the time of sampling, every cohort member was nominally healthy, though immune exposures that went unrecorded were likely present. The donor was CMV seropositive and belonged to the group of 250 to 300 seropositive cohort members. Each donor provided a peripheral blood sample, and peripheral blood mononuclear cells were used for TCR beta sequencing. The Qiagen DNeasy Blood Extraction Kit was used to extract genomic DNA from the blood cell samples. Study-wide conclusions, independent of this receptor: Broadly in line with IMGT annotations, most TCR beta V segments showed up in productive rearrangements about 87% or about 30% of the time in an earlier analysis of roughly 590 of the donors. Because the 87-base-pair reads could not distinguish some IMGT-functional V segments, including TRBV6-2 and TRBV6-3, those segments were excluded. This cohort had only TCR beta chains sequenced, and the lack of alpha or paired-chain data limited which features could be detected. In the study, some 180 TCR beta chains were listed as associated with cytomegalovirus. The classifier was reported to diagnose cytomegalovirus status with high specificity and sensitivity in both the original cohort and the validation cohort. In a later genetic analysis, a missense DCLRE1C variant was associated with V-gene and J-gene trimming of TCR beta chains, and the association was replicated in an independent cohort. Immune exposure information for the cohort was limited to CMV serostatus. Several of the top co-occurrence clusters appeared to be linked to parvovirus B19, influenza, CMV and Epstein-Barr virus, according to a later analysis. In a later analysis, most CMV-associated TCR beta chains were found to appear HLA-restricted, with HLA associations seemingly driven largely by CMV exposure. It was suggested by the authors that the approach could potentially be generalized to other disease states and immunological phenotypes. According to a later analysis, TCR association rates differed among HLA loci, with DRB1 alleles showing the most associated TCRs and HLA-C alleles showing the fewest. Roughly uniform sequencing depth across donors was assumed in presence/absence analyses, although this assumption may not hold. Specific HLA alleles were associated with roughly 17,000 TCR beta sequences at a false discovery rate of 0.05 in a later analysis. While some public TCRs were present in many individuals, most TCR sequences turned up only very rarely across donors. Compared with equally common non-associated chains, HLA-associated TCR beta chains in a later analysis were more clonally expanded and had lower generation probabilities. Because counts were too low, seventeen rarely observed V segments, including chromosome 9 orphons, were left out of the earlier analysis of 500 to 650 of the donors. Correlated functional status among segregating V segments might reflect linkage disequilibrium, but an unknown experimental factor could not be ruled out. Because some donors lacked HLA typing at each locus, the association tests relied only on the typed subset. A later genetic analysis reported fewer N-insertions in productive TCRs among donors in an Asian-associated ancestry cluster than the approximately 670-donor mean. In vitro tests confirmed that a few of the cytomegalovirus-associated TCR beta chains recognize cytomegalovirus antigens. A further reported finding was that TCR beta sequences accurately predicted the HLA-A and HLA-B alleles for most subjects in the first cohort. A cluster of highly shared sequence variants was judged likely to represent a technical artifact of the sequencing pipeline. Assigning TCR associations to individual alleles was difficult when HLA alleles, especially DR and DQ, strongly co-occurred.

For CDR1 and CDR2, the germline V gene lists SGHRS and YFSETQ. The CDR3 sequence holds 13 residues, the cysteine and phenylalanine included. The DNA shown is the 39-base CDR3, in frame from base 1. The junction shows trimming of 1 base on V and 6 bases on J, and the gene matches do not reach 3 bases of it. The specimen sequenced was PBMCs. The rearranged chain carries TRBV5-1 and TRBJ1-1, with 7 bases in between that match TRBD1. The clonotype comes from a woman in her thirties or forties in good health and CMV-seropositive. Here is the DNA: TGCGCCAGCAGCTTGCCAGGGACAGCTGAAGCTTTCTTT. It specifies CASSLPGTAEAFF.